Shown below are 10 T cell receptor beta chains from a single sample sequenced in a study of blood T cell repertoires in COVID-19. The repertoire was sequenced with immunoSEQ multiplex PCR; TCRdb's copy has only in-frame clones and lacks some. The sample carries about 320,000 clones, less than 85% recorded once. Sequencing input: PBMCs or T cells enriched from blood (not recorded which). Receptor source: a woman aged 25 to 39 who had been exposed to COVID-19.

A note on this clone: Relative to the germline gene, one junction end is altered; a read error may explain this. CDR3 sequence (DNA): TGTGCCTGGAGGTCAATCGAGGGCCCCTACGGGCAGTACTTC. It codes for CAWRSIEGPYGQYF. The chain joins TRBV30 to TRBJ2-7; possibly TRBD2 for D (5 bases). Per germline, CDR1 GTSNPN and CDR2 SVGIG (reference sequence). This CDR3 is 14 amino acids long.

This clone was observed a single time. The V and J genes are TRBV4-3 and TRBJ2-1; D is perhaps TRBD2 (5 bases). The CDR3 loop spans 13 amino acids. V was shortened by 0 bases and J by 9 bases, with 9 bases between the two germline ends. Germline CDR1 and CDR2: LGHNA and YSLEER. Here the CDR3 DNA reads TGCGCCAGCAGCCAAGATAATCGGGGTGAGCAGTTCTTC. It codes for CASSQDNRGEQFF.

V usage is TRBV7-3 and J usage is TRBJ2-2; D uncertain. CDR1 is SGHTA, CDR2 FQGTGA, per germline. The CDR3 covers 14 residues. Trimming stripped 7 bases from V and 5 bases from J, with 14 bases between. CDR3 loop: CASTPPGWTGELFF. The DNA of the CDR3 is TGTGCCAGCACCCCCCCCGGTTGGACCGGGGAGCTGTTTTTT.

V is TRBV4-1 and J is TRBJ2-1; the match to TRBD2 covers 11 bases. The CDR3 runs to 18 residues. V shed 0 bases and J 3 bases; nucleotides not matched to a gene: 7. Germline CDR1 MGHRA, CDR2 YSYEKL. In DNA, the CDR3 is TGCGCCAGCAGCCAAGATCCTAGCGGGGGGCCCTACTACAATGAGCAGTTCTTC. Protein sequence: CASSQDPSGGPYYNEQFF.

The V and J genes are TRBV6-5 and TRBJ2-7; 9 bases match TRBD1. This CDR3 has 14 amino acids. The germline gives CDR1 MNHEY, CDR2 SVGAGI. The V segment lost 7 bases and the J segment 0 bases; nucleotides outside the gene matches: 4. The CDR3 DNA follows: TGTGCCAGCAACCGGGACAGGGACTCCTACGAGCAGTACTTC. Translating it yields CASNRDRDSYEQYF.

The chain links TRBV5-8 to TRBJ2-5; a weak D match, TRBD2 (6 bases). CDR1 and CDR2 from the germline V gene are SGHTS and YDEGEE. There are 15 residues in the CDR3. Deletions cut 2 bases from V and 2 bases from J, with 13 bases between. CDR3 protein: CASSFLGLVQETQYF. The CDR3 coding sequence is TGTGCCAGCAGCTTTTTGGGACTGGTACAAGAGACCCAGTACTTC.

This sequence joins TRBV5-6 and TRBJ1-2, with 10 bases aligning to TRBD1. Germline CDR1 is SGHDT and CDR2 is YYEEEE. Losses at the gene ends were 3 bases for V and 8 bases for J; bases not matched to a gene: 7. CDR3 size: 14 residues. In DNA, the CDR3 is TGTGCCAGCAGCTCGATAGACAGGGGGCAAGGCTACACCTTC. It specifies CASSSIDRGQGYTF.

The chain employs TRBV30 and TRBJ2-3, with D possibly matching TRBD2 (5 bases). V lost 2 bases to trimming and J lost 6 bases, with 6 bases between them. Germline CDR1 reads GTSNPN; CDR2 reads SVGIG (reference sequence). The CDR3 covers 11 residues. The CDR3 bases are TGTGCCTGGAGTAGGACTGATACGCAGTATTTT. This sequence encodes CAWSRTDTQYF.

The V and J genes are TRBV24-1 and TRBJ1-4; 9 nucleotides align to TRBD1. Trimming at V came to 10 bases and at J to 4 bases, leaving 3 bases not matched to a gene. Germline loops: CDR1 KGHDR, CDR2 SFDVKD. The CDR3 runs to 13 residues. In nucleotides, the CDR3 is TGTGCCACTGCGGGACAGGGTAATGAAAAACTGTTTTTT. Protein sequence: CATAGQGNEKLFF.

The gene calls are TRBV7-2 and TRBJ1-2; D might be TRBD1 (6 bases). The germline V gene has CDR1 SGHTA and CDR2 FQGNSA. There are 14 residues in the CDR3. V shed 1 base and J shed 6 bases, with 12 bases lying between them. For the CDR3, the DNA is TGTGCCAGCAGCTTAGACAGGGTATCCAATGGCTACACCTTC. Translation: CASSLDRVSNGYTF.